The 10 T cell receptor beta chains listed next were all sequenced from one sample in a study of T cells in localized non-small cell lung cancer. The data were produced by immunoSEQ multiplex PCR, yet TCRdb's version contains in-frame clones alone and is incomplete. The data contain 25,000 to 30,000 clones, roughly four fifths of them singletons. This material consisted of peripheral blood, taken before any cancer treatment. Receptors were obtained from a woman aged 35 to 69 with stage I lung adenocarcinoma.

As regards this clone: The junction departs from germline at one end; a sequencing error may be responsible. J is TRBJ2-3 and V is TRBV5-4; TRBD2 is a possible D gene (5 bases). The CDR3 has 14 amino acids. Germline CDR1 is SGHNT and CDR2 is YYREEE (reference sequence). The CDR3 DNA follows: TGTGCCAGCAGCTTGAAAGGAGGCACCGATACGCAGTATTTT. Its protein product is CASSLKGGTDTQYF. The full variable domain, rest sourced from reference TRBV5-4 and TRBJ2-3, is ETGVTQSPTHLIKTRGQQVTLRCSSQSGHNTVSWYQQALGQGPQFIFQYYREEENGRGNFPPRFSGLQFPNYSSELNVNALELDDSALYLCASSLKGGTDTQYFGPGTRLTVL.

V gene TRBV19 combines with J gene TRBJ2-5, with D hard to call. From germline, CDR1 is LNHDA and CDR2 SQIVND (reference sequence). This CDR3 contains 12 residues. The V end was cut by 4 bases, the J end by 3 bases, with 6 bases between. This CDR3 is CASSRIKETQYF. The CDR3 coding sequence is TGTGCCAGTAGTAGAATTAAAGAGACCCAGTACTTC.

This chain uses TRBV30 with TRBJ1-1; unclear D gene. The CDR3 runs to 11 residues. The V gene's germline CDR1 is GTSNPN and CDR2 SVGIG (reference sequence). Trimming took off 4 bases at V and 3 bases at J, with 6 bases between the two ends. The CDR3 bases are TGTGCCTGGAAGGGATACACTGAAGCTTTCTTT. This sequence encodes CAWKGYTEAFF.

This chain links TRBV2 with TRBJ2-7; D is undetermined. CDR1 is SNHLY, CDR2 FYNNEI, per germline. Trimming removed 6 bases from V and 2 bases from J, with 8 bases in between. This CDR3 has 12 amino acids. The CDR3 DNA reads as TGTGCCAGCAGGCCGGGCACCTACGAGCAGTACTTC. This gives the protein CASRPGTYEQYF.

This rearrangement joins TRBV10-1 to TRBJ1-1; D remains ambiguous. V lost 3 bases to trimming and J lost 4 bases, with 12 bases between them. CDR1 WNHNN and CDR2 SYGVQD come from the germline V gene (reference sequence). The CDR3 covers 14 residues. CDR3 sequence reads: CASSDGRVGTEAFF. As DNA, the CDR3 is TGCGCCAGCAGTGACGGGCGAGTGGGCACTGAAGCTTTCTTT.

The chain joins TRBV5-5 to TRBJ2-2, with D possibly TRBD2 on 6 matching bases. This CDR3 comprises 15 residues. CDR1 SGHKS and CDR2 YYEKEE come from the germline V gene (reference sequence). The V and J ends lost 2 bases and 4 bases respectively, with 12 bases between them. The CDR3 protein is CASSFGGLGTGELFF. CDR3 bases: TGTGCCAGCAGCTTCGGGGGTCTGGGCACCGGGGAGCTGTTTTTT.

V is TRBV6-1 and J is TRBJ1-1, with 7 bases matching TRBD1. The germline CDR1 and CDR2 sequences are MNHNS and SASEGT. Unmatched junction bases numbered 8, after V lost 3 bases and J lost 4 bases. The CDR3 extends over 15 amino acids. This chain's CDR3 is CASSEAPTGFTEAFF. The CDR3 DNA sequence: TGTGCCAGCAGTGAGGCGCCGACAGGGTTCACTGAAGCTTTCTTT.

This sequence joins TRBV19 and TRBJ1-3, with TRBD1 matching over 7 bases. The V gene's germline CDR1 is LNHDA and CDR2 SQIVND (reference sequence). Losses at the gene ends were 7 bases for V and 2 bases for J; bases not matched to a gene: 11. The CDR3 is 16 residues long. DNA of the CDR3: TGTGCCAGTACCCCGGGACAGACCCGACCTGGAAACACCATATATTTT. It encodes CASTPGQTRPGNTIYF.

The rearrangement uses TRBV7-6 and TRBJ1-1, with D perhaps TRBD1 (5 bases). CDR1 and CDR2 (germline): SGHVS, FNYEAQ. Between the trimmed V and J ends, which lost 5 bases and 3 bases, there was a span of 10 bases. The CDR3 has 13 amino acids. Written as DNA, the CDR3 is TGTGCCAGCAGCCCACGGGGGGACACTGAAGCTTTCTTT. As protein: CASSPRGDTEAFF. Complete variable domain (other parts from reference TRBV7-6 and TRBJ1-1): GAGVSQSPRYKVTKRGQDVALRCDPISGHVSLYWYRQALGQGPEFLTYFNYEAQQDKSGLPNDRFSAERPEGSISTLTIQRTEQRDSAMYRCASSPRGDTEAFFGQGTRLTVV.

J is TRBJ1-2 and V is TRBV27; D gene unclear. Trimming removed 5 bases from V and 4 bases from J, with 14 bases in between. The germline CDR1 and CDR2 sequences are MNHEY and SMNVEV (reference sequence). The CDR3 extends over 14 amino acids. This CDR3 reads CASSRMQSFYGYTF. CDR3 DNA sequence: TGTGCCAGCAGTCGGATGCAGTCGTTCTATGGCTACACCTTC.